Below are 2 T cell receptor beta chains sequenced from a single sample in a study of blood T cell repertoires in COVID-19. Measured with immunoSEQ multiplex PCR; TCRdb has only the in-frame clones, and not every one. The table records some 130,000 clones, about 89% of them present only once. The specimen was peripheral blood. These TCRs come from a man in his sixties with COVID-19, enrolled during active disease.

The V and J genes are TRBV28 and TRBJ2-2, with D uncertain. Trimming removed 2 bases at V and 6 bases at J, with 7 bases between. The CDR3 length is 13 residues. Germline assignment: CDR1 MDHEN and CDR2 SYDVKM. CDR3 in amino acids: CASSLESAGELFF. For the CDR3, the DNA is TGTGCCAGCAGTTTAGAATCAGCCGGGGAGCTGTTTTTT.

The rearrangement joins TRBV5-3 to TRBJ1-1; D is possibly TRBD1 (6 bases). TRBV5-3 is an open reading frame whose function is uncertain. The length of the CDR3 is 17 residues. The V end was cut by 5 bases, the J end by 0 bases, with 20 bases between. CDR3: CARRLTGTFLMNTEAFF. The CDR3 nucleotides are TGTGCCAGAAGATTGACAGGAACCTTTTTGATGAACACTGAAGCTTTCTTT.